This TCR beta chain derives from a study of T cells after yellow fever vaccination. This clonotype was found many times. TCRdb called the 5' RACE reads again in MiXCR, with one record for every CDR3 protein. The data show some 300,000 distinct CDR3 sequences, roughly 3.5% seen once. V was trimmed by 11 bases and J by 3 bases, leaving 16 bases between them. Germline V gene lookup returns CDR1 SEHNR and CDR2 FQNEAQ (reference sequence). The CDR3 totals 13 residues. This specimen consisted of PBMCs, obtained on the day of the yellow fever booster vaccination. This TCR was recovered from a man between 18 and 29 years old who received the YFV17D yellow fever vaccine. V usage is TRBV7-9 and J usage is TRBJ2-5; possibly TRBD2 for D (6 bases). The CDR3 spells CAGRLGGEETQYF. CDR3 bases: TGTGCCGGAAGACTGGGGGGAGAAGAGACCCAGTACTTC.